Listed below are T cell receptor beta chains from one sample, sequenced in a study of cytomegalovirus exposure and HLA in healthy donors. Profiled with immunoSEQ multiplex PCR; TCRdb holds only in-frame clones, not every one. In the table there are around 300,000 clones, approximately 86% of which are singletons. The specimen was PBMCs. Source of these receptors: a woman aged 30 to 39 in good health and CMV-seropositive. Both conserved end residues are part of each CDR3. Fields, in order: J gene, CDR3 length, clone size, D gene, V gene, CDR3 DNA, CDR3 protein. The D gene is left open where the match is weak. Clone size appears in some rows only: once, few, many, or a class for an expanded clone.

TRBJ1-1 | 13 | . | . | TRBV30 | TGTGCCGTGAGTCGGGGGCTGAGGACTGAAGCTTTCTTT | CAVSRGLRTEAFF
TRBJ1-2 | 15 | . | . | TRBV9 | TGTGCCAGCAGACCGGCGCGCGAGACAGATTATGGCTACACCTTC | CASRPARETDYGYTF
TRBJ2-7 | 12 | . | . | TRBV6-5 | TGTGCCAGCAGTACAGGGTCCTACGAGCAGTACTTC | CASSTGSYEQYF
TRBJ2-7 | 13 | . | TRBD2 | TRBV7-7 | TGTGCCAGCAGCTTAGGCGGGGGTTCCGAGCAGTACTTC | CASSLGGGSEQYF
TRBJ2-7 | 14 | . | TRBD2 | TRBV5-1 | TGCGCCAGCAGCGAAGCGGGAGTTGGCTACGAGCAGTACTTC | CASSEAGVGYEQYF
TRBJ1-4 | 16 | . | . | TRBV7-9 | TGTGCCAGCAGCCTTCTACCAAGACAGGAGAATGAAAAACTGTTTTTT | CASSLLPRQENEKLFF
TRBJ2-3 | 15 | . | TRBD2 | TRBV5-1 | TGCGCCAGCAGCTTGACTAGCGGGAGGCTAGATACGCAGTATTTT | CASSLTSGRLDTQYF
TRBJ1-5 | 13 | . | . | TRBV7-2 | TGTGCCAGCAGCTTATCTAGCAATCAGCCCCAGCATTTT | CASSLSSNQPQHF
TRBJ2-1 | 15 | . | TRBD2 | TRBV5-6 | TGTGCCAGCAGCTTGGGGGCAGCGGGAGCCAATGAGCAGTTCTTC | CASSLGAAGANEQFF
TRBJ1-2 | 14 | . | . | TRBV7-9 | TGTGCCAGCAGTCAGGCAGGGAGCAACTATGGCTACACCTTC | CASSQAGSNYGYTF
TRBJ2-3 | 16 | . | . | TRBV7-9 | TGTGCCAGCAGAGCTGGGCTTTCGCACTACACAGATACGCAGTATTTT | CASRAGLSHYTDTQYF
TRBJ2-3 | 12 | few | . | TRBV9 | TGTGCCAGCAGCGTAAGTGCAGATACGCAGTATTTT | CASSVSADTQYF
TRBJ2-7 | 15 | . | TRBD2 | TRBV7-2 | TGTGCCAGCAGCTTAGATCTAGCGGGGGGCCGCGAGCAGTACTTC | CASSLDLAGGREQYF
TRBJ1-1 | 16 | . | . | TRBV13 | TGTGCCAGCAGCTTAGTGGTACAGGGTCAGAACACTGAAGCTTTCTTT | CASSLVVQGQNTEAFF
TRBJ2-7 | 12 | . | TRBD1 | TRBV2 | TGTGCCAGCCGGGACAGGGTAGATGAGCAGTACTTC | CASRDRVDEQYF
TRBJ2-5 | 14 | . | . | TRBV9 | TGTGCCAGCAGCCCTACAGGGACTGAAGAGACCCAGTACTTC | CASSPTGTEETQYF
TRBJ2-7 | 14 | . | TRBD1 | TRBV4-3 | TGCGCCAGCAGCCTCGACAGGGATTCCTACGAGCAGTACTTC | CASSLDRDSYEQYF
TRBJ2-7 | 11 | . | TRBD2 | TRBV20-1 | TGCAGTGCACTAGCGGGCTACGAGCAGTACTTC | CSALAGYEQYF
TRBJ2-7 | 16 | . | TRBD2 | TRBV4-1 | TGCGCCAGCAGCTCACGGACTAGCGGGAGCTCCTACGAGCAGTACTTC | CASSSRTSGSSYEQYF
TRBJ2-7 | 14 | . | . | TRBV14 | TGTGCCACCTCGGGTCGTGGCTACCCCTACGAGCAGTACTTC | CATSGRGYPYEQYF
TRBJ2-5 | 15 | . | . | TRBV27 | TGTGCCAGCAGAACCGCGGAGGCATACCAAGAGACCCAGTACTTC | CASRTAEAYQETQYF
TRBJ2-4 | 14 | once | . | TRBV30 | TGTGCCTGGAGCGGCCTCATAGCCAAAAACATTCAGTACTTC | CAWSGLIAKNIQYF
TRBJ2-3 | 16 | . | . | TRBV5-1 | TGCGCCAGCAGCTTGTTAGGACACACTAGCACAGATACGCAGTATTTT | CASSLLGHTSTDTQYF
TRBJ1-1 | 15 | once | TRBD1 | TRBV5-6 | TGTGCCAGCAGCTCACCGGGACAGGGCTGGACTGAAGCTTTCTTT | CASSSPGQGWTEAFF
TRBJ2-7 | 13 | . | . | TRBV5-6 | TGTGCCAGCAGCTCCGGGACTTCCTACGAGCAGTACTTC | CASSSGTSYEQYF
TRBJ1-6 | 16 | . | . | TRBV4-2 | TGTGCCAGCAGCCAAGATCTGAGTGGCAGAAATTCACCCCTCCACTTT | CASSQDLSGRNSPLHF
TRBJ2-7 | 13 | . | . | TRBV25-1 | TGTGCCAGCAGCACGGACAGCTACTACGAGCAGTACTTC | CASSTDSYYEQYF
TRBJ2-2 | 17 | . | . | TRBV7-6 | TGTGCCAGCAGCTCCCAAACTTTGGCGGGATCCACCGGGGAGCTGTTTTTT | CASSSQTLAGSTGELFF
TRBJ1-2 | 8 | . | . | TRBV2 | TGTGCCAGCATAACGGGACTCTTC | CASITGLF
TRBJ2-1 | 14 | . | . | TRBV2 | TGTGCCACCCAGGGGTTAGCGACGCAGAATGAGCAGTTCTTC | CATQGLATQNEQFF
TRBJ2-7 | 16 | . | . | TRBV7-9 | TGTGCCAGCAGCTTTGCAGAGTCGAACCTCAACCCCGAGCAGTACTTC | CASSFAESNLNPEQYF
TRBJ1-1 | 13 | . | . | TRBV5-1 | TGCGCCAGCAGCCTGGACGGAAGCTTTGAAGCTTTCTTT | CASSLDGSFEAFF